This T cell receptor beta chain was obtained from a study of blood T cell repertoires in COVID-19. Overall study context: Both acute and convalescent COVID-19 samples were obtained from the United States, Italy and Spain. PBMCs, B-cell-depleted T cells, or T cells provided the cDNA or gDNA that made up the material.

CDR1 SEHNR and CDR2 FQNEAQ come from the germline V gene (reference sequence). The CDR3 totals 15 residues. Trimming shortened V by 5 bases and J by 2 bases, and 16 bases separated the two germline ends. The repertoire was sequenced with immunoSEQ multiplex PCR; TCRdb's copy has only in-frame clones and lacks some. The sample carries 100,000 to 150,000 clones, 60% to 75% recorded once. The sequencing input was peripheral blood. The clonotype originates from a woman between 65 and 79 years old with acute or convalescent COVID-19. The chain employs TRBV7-9 and TRBJ2-7, with D possibly being TRBD2 (6 bases). The CDR3 nucleotides are TGTGCCAGCAGCCCACCCCTAGCGAACCCCTACGAGCAGTACTTC. This encodes CASSPPLANPYEQYF. The variable domain in full, completed from reference TRBV7-9 and TRBJ2-7, reads DTGVSQNPRHKITKRGQNVTFRCDPISEHNRLYWYRQTLGQGPEFLTYFQNEAQLEKSRLLSDRFSAERPKGSFSTLEIQRTEQGDSAMYLCASSPPLANPYEQYFGPGTRLTVT.